This T cell receptor beta chain was identified in a study of blood T cells in healthy people across ages. On this clonotype itself: Its antigen is as yet unknown. Germline and junction disagree at one end, which may indicate a read error.

General study points: Higher diversity, along with more naive CD4+ cells, distinguished long-lived donors from aged donors.

The CDR3 covers 14 residues. Germline V CDR1 and CDR2: DFQATT, SNEGSKA (reference sequence). For the second PCR, which ran for roughly 6 to 12 cycles, a sample-barcoded 5' primer and a J-beta primer mix were used. One entry per CDR3 protein results from TCRdb running MiXCR on the 5' RACE reads. Of some 930,000 distinct CDR3 sequences in the sample, 25% to 35% were seen once. This sample was also put to use in a study of T cells of mothers and their children.

Sequencing was performed on blood. The receptor comes from a woman aged 40 to 50 in good health. The V gene is TRBV20-1, the J gene TRBJ1-2; maybe TRBD1 (5 bases). In nucleotides, the CDR3 is TGCAGTGCTAAGGGGCAGGCCGCAAACTATGGCCACACCTTC. Amino acids: CSAKGQAANYGHTF.